A single sample is the source of the 27 T cell receptor beta chains below, sequenced in a study of OX40 agonist ivuxolimab in advanced cancers. Library creation used the immunoSEQ multiplex PCR assay. TCRdb holds this immuneACCESS table with in-frame rearrangements only. Some clones are missing; in checked studies, unresolved V genes explain under half, and the rest has no known cause. This sample holds roughly 46,000 clones; around nine tenths were observed only once. The ten largest account for 11% to 15% of the sample. The sequenced sample was CD4+ or CD8+ T cells sorted from blood, obtained in a trial of the OX40 agonist ivuxolimab. These TCRs come from an adult with an advanced solid tumor such as melanoma, head and neck, liver or kidney cancer.

This clone is labeled medium-sized. The V and J genes are TRBV7-2 and TRBJ1-5; 7 nucleotides match TRBD1. J gave up 9 bases and V 6 bases, and 14 bases lay outside the gene matches. The CDR3 is 15 residues long. The germline gives CDR1 SGHTA, CDR2 FQGNSA. For the CDR3, the DNA is TGTGCCAGCAGTGCCGGGACAGCCTCGGGTTGGCCCCAGCATTTT. It translates to CASSAGTASGWPQHF.

The chain carries TRBV29-1 and TRBJ1-1; 10 nucleotides agree with TRBD1. V lost 6 bases to trimming and J lost 1 base; unmatched junction nucleotides: 5. The germline gives CDR1 SQVTM, CDR2 ANQGSEA. The CDR3 contains 14 residues. For the CDR3, the DNA is TGCAGCGTACAGACAGGGGGCGGGAACACTGAAGCTTTCTTT. This codes for CSVQTGGGNTEAFF. The variable domain in full, completed from reference TRBV29-1 and TRBJ1-1, reads SAVISQKPSRDICQRGTSLTIQCQVDSQVTMMFWYRQQPGQSLTLIATANQGSEATYESGFVIDKFPISRPNLTFSTLTVSNMSPEDSSIYLCSVQTGGGNTEAFFGQGTRLTVV.

This clone was observed a single time. The J gene is TRBJ1-5, the V gene TRBV30; D is uncertain. The length of the CDR3 is 13 residues. The V end lost 2 bases, the J end lost 0 bases, and 5 bases lay between the germline ends. Germline V gene lookup returns CDR1 GTSNPN and CDR2 SVGIG (reference sequence). CDR3: CAWSRSSNQPQHF. The CDR3, as DNA: TGTGCCTGGAGTAGGAGTAGCAATCAGCCCCAGCATTTT.

V and J are TRBV7-6 and TRBJ2-5; D gene ambiguous. The V and J ends lost 2 bases and 2 bases respectively, with 6 bases between them. Germline CDR1 SGHVS, CDR2 FNYEAQ. The CDR3 is 13 residues long. CDR3 region: CASSLSPQETQYF. CDR3 coding DNA: TGTGCCAGCAGCTTATCCCCTCAAGAGACCCAGTACTTC.

This clone was observed a single time. The V and J genes are TRBV7-9 and TRBJ2-6, with D tentatively TRBD1 (5 bases). This CDR3 spans 16 amino acids. Germline V gives CDR1 SEHNR, CDR2 FQNEAQ (reference sequence). V lost 7 bases, J lost 0 bases, and 13 bases lay in between. This chain's CDR3 is CASNPTGRSGANVLTF. DNA of the CDR3: TGTGCCAGCAATCCAACAGGACGCTCTGGGGCCAACGTCCTGACTTTC.

This clone was detected once. This chain connects TRBV6-6 to TRBJ2-1; 9 nucleotides align to TRBD1. J lost 6 bases, V lost 6 bases, and 9 bases had no gene match. The CDR3 has 15 residues. Per germline, CDR1 MNHNY and CDR2 SVGAGI (reference sequence). For the CDR3, the DNA is TGTGCCAGCAGCTCCGTGGGACAGGGAGGCAATGAGCAGTTCTTC. It codes for CASSSVGQGGNEQFF.

This chain uses TRBV11-2 with TRBJ2-1; D gene unclear. Germline values: CDR1 SGHAT, CDR2 FQNNGV. The V and J ends lost 6 bases and 3 bases respectively, with 12 bases between them. The CDR3 is 14 amino acids. Here the CDR3 DNA reads TGTGCCAGCAGGGAGCACAGTTTCTACAATGAGCAGTTCTTC. Translating it yields CASREHSFYNEQFF.

The table lists this clone with a count of one. V usage is TRBV4-2 and J usage is TRBJ2-1, with 7 nucleotides matching TRBD2. Unmatched junction bases numbered 7, after V lost 3 bases and J lost 5 bases. This CDR3 region has 15 residues. The germline V gene encodes CDR1 LGHNA and CDR2 YNFKEQ. CDR3 in DNA: TGTGCCAGCAGCCAGAACCCGAGCGGGGACAATGAGCAGTTCTTC. This codes for CASSQNPSGDNEQFF.

J is TRBJ2-7 and V is TRBV5-6; 7 bases fit TRBD1. This CDR3 has 13 amino acids. Per germline, CDR1 SGHDT and CDR2 YYEEEE. The V segment lost 3 bases and the J segment 4 bases; nucleotides outside the gene matches: 4. CDR3 coding DNA: TGTGCCAGCAGCTCAGGGACAGAATACGAGCAGTACTTC. Protein sequence: CASSSGTEYEQYF.

The V gene is TRBV5-4, the J gene TRBJ2-2; D possibly corresponds to TRBD2 (6 bases). The V end was cut by 3 bases, the J end by 2 bases, with 17 bases between. This CDR3 contains 17 residues. Looked up from germline, CDR1 is SGHNT and CDR2 is YYREEE (reference sequence). This CDR3 is CASSWGGSPRNTGELFF. The CDR3, as DNA: TGTGCCAGCAGCTGGGGAGGTTCCCCACGAAACACCGGGGAGCTGTTTTTT.

This clone was observed a few times. This chain's CDR3 is CASSQDRAYNEQFF. In nucleotides, the CDR3 is TGTGCCAGCAGCCAAGACAGGGCCTACAATGAGCAGTTCTTC. The chain is built from TRBV7-8 and TRBJ2-1; TRBD1 agrees at 7 bases. The CDR3 is 14 amino acids. The V and J ends lost 5 bases and 2 bases, in that order; junction bases with no gene match: 3. The germline gives CDR1 SGHVS, CDR2 FQNEAQ.

This clone was found once. This rearrangement joins TRBV28 to TRBJ2-5; TRBD1 matches 10 bases. CDR3 length: 14 residues. With 5 bases clipped from V and 5 bases from J, the junction kept 5 bases outside the gene matches. Germline V lookup: CDR1 MDHEN, CDR2 SYDVKM. CDR3 nucleotide sequence: TGTGCCAGCAGTCGCCCGGGACAGGGGGAGACCCAGTACTTC. Amino acids: CASSRPGQGETQYF.

The V call is TRBV9, the J call TRBJ2-7; 8 positions match TRBD1. Trimming removed 3 bases from V and 0 bases from J; junction bases left unmatched: 8. Germline CDR1 is SGDLS and CDR2 is YYNGEE. The CDR3 runs 16 residues. This CDR3 is CASSARGTGDSYEQYF. In nucleotides, the CDR3 is TGTGCCAGCAGCGCCCGAGGGACAGGTGACTCCTACGAGCAGTACTTC.

V is TRBV5-8 and J is TRBJ1-5; D ambiguous. This CDR3 spans 18 amino acids. Per the germline V gene, CDR1 is SGHTS and CDR2 is YDEGEE. V dropped 1 base and J dropped 4 bases, with 21 bases sitting between them. CDR3 residues: CASSLFLSSRPSNQPQHF. The CDR3 DNA follows: TGTGCCAGCAGCTTGTTCTTATCTTCAAGACCGTCAAATCAGCCCCAGCATTTT.

This chain joins TRBV5-1 and TRBJ1-5; D unresolved. This CDR3 contains 14 residues. V gave up 2 bases and J gave up 2 bases, with 8 bases separating them. Germline V gene lookup returns CDR1 SGHRS and CDR2 YFSETQ. The CDR3 nucleotides are TGCGCCAGCAGCTTCTCAGGAGGCAATCAGCCCCAGCATTTT. It translates to CASSFSGGNQPQHF.

The genes are TRBV28 and TRBJ1-4, with a possible D match to TRBD1 (6 bases). CDR3 length: 16 amino acids. Germline V CDR1 and CDR2: MDHEN, SYDVKM. Trimming stripped 8 bases from V and 5 bases from J, with 21 bases between. In DNA form, the CDR3 reads TGTGCCAGCGAACTGGGGACACGGCTCAAGAATGAAAAACTGTTTTTT. Its protein product is CASELGTRLKNEKLFF. Filled out from reference TRBV28 and TRBJ1-4, the complete variable domain reads DVKVTQSSRYLVKRTGEKVFLECVQDMDHENMFWYRQDPGLGLRLIYFSYDVKMKEKGDIPEGYSVSREKKERFSLILESASTNQTSMYLCASELGTRLKNEKLFFGSGTQLSVL.

A few counts support this clone. The chain links TRBV28 to TRBJ2-7, with 14 bases matching TRBD2. The CDR3 extends over 15 amino acids. V shed 5 bases and J 3 bases; nucleotides not matched to a gene: 3. Germline V lookup: CDR1 MDHEN, CDR2 SYDVKM. CDR3 amino acids: CASSRLAGGLYEQYF. CDR3 bases: TGTGCCAGCAGTAGACTAGCGGGAGGGCTCTACGAGCAGTACTTC.

The chain is built from TRBV28 and TRBJ2-7; D remains unclear. With 8 bases removed from V and 0 bases from J, the gap between germline ends came to 14 bases. Germline V gene data show CDR1 as MDHEN and CDR2 as SYDVKM. This CDR3 is built from 14 residues. CDR3 region: CASGLWGSSYEQYF. DNA of the CDR3: TGTGCCAGCGGATTGTGGGGTTCCTCCTACGAGCAGTACTTC.

This rearrangement joins TRBV5-4 to TRBJ1-2; TRBD1 matches 8 bases. The CDR3 totals 15 residues. Trimming at V came to 5 bases and at J to 4 bases, leaving 10 bases not matched to a gene. The V gene's germline CDR1 is SGHNT and CDR2 YYREEE (reference sequence). The CDR3 is CASRPGQGSTYGYTF. The CDR3, as DNA: TGTGCCAGCAGACCAGGACAGGGTTCGACCTATGGCTACACCTTC.

CDR3 sequence: CASSLRGTGGDQPQHF. The DNA for the CDR3 is TGTGCCAGCAGCTTGAGAGGGACAGGCGGAGATCAGCCCCAGCATTTT. The rearrangement joins TRBV7-2 to TRBJ1-5; TRBD1 matches 8 bases. The CDR3 covers 16 residues. Losses at the gene ends were 3 bases for V and 5 bases for J; bases not matched to a gene: 9. Germline values: CDR1 SGHTA, CDR2 FQGNSA.

The chain recombines TRBV30 with TRBJ2-7; D remains unclear. Germline values: CDR1 GTSNPN, CDR2 SVGIG (reference sequence). The CDR3 totals 12 residues. The ends were cut back, 0 bases at V and 2 bases at J, with 5 bases in the middle. In DNA form, the CDR3 reads TGTGCCTGGAGTGTGGGTCCCTACGAGCAGTACTTC. This translates into CAWSVGPYEQYF.

This clone occurred a few times. V is TRBV5-1 and J is TRBJ2-7; either TRBD1 or TRBD2 may fit D (5 bases each). Germline V CDR1 and CDR2: SGHRS, YFSETQ. The V end was cut by 2 bases, the J end by 7 bases, with 13 bases between. This CDR3 contains 13 residues. In DNA form, the CDR3 reads TGCGCCAGCAGCTTAGGGACGCTCAGGGAGCAGTACTTC. Translating gives CASSLGTLREQYF.

This chain links TRBV9 with TRBJ2-7; D may be TRBD1 or TRBD2 (7 bases each). Germline CDR1 and CDR2: SGDLS and YYNGEE. V lost 7 bases and J lost 2, with 19 bases in between. CDR3 length: 15 residues. Written as DNA, the CDR3 is TGTGCCAGCTCACCGTCAGGGGGACTAACCTACGAGCAGTACTTC. The encoded protein is CASSPSGGLTYEQYF. The full variable domain, rest sourced from reference TRBV9 and TRBJ2-7, is DSGVTQTPKHLITATGQRVTLRCSPRSGDLSVYWYQQSLDQGLQFLIQYYNGEERAKGNILERFSAQQFPDLHSELNLSSLELGDSALYFCASSPSGGLTYEQYFGPGTRLTVT.

Only one count was recorded for this clone. The rearrangement uses TRBV30 and TRBJ1-6; D call uncertain. Trimming took off 2 bases at V and 7 bases at J, with 24 bases between the two ends. This CDR3 region has 18 residues. The germline gives CDR1 GTSNPN, CDR2 SVGIG (reference sequence). CDR3 protein: CAWSLRGSGRHRNSPLHF. CDR3 nucleotide sequence: TGTGCCTGGAGTCTCCGTGGTTCCGGGAGACATCGGAATTCACCCCTCCACTTT. Filled out from reference TRBV30 and TRBJ1-6, the complete variable domain reads SQTIHQWPATLVQPVGSPLSLECTVEGTSNPNLYWYRQAAGRGLQLLFYSVGIGQISSEVPQNLSASRPQDRQFILSSKKLLLSDSGFYLCAWSLRGSGRHRNSPLHFGNGTRLTVT.

Here the CDR3 reads CASSHGRQPNTEAFF. CDR3 DNA sequence: TGTGCCAGTAGTCATGGACGGCAGCCGAACACTGAAGCTTTCTTT. The rearrangement joins TRBV19 to TRBJ1-1, with unresolved D. CDR3 length: 15 amino acids. CDR1 and CDR2 from the germline V gene are LNHDA and SQIVND (reference sequence). The ends were cut back, 5 bases at V and 1 base at J, with 14 bases in the middle.

The genes are TRBV2 and TRBJ2-4, with TRBD2 identical over 7 bases. The V segment lost 6 bases and the J segment 5 bases; nucleotides outside the gene matches: 7. The germline V gene has CDR1 SNHLY and CDR2 FYNNEI. The CDR3 extends over 14 amino acids. For the CDR3, the DNA is TGTGCCAGCAGCACACAGCGGGACGAAAACATTCAGTACTTC. Its translation: CASSTQRDENIQYF.

This chain joins TRBV5-6 and TRBJ2-5; 11 bases are shared with TRBD2. CDR1 is SGHDT and CDR2 is YYEEEE in the germline V gene. V gave up 4 bases and J gave up 7 bases; unmatched junction bases: 15. This CDR3 has 17 amino acids. The CDR3 loop is CASSISGRASIKVTQYF. The DNA of the CDR3 is TGTGCCAGCAGCATTAGCGGGAGGGCCTCAATTAAGGTGACCCAGTACTTC.